This TCR beta chain was documented in a study of tumor-infiltrating lymphocytes in primary liver carcinoma. Study in general: About 3.5 to 8 million productive TCRbeta reads were obtained from the samples, with similar numbers across tissue types. Findings of the study overall: Presence in all five tumor regions was observed for only about 7-25% of top clones.

TCR beta cDNA was reverse-transcribed from 450 to 500 ng of total RNA. The reaction used a constant-region primer and ProtoScript II reverse transcriptase. Each TCR beta library was derived from three nested multiplex PCR rounds that employed slightly modified ARM-PCR. TRBV1-TRBV30 forward and Cbeta reverse primers drove the first two approximately 10-cycle rounds. MiXCR, applied by TCRdb to the multiplex PCR reads, yields one record per CDR3 protein. The table has 40,000 to 55,000 distinct CDR3 sequences, about three quarters seen once; the top ten hold less than 35%. The study co-extracted DNA and RNA from about 20-30 mg of unsorted bulk tissue. The study found over 80% viable tumor cells in every tumor sample. CDR1 is MDHEN, CDR2 SYDVKM, per germline. Trimming pared 7 bases from V and 0 bases from J, leaving 13 bases between. CDR3 size: 14 residues. This clonotype was recorded a few times. Its specificity is not known.

Sequencing was done on a sample of liver tumor tissue from sampling region 5. Specified subset: tumor region T5, tumor centre. V usage is TRBV28 and J usage is TRBJ2-7; tentatively, D is TRBD1 or TRBD2 (5 bases each). The sequence came from a man between 40 and 49 years old with primary liver carcinoma and hepatitis B virus infection. CDR3 nucleotide sequence: TGTGCCAGCAAGGACGCTGGGGGCTCCTACGAGCAGTACTTC. Protein product: CASKDAGGSYEQYF.